The 21 T cell receptor beta chains below come from one sample, sequenced in a study of shared clonotypes between healthy human individuals. CD45RO-negative CD8 cells positively selected for CCR7 made up the naive population, which excluded terminally differentiated effector memory CD45RA+ cells. Measured with immunoSEQ multiplex PCR; TCRdb has only the in-frame clones, and not every one. The sample shows more than 600,000 clones, approximately 90% of them seen only once. Material: naive CD8+ T cells sorted from blood. Every receptor here comes from a man aged 25-45 years in good health.

The chain has TRBV27 and TRBJ2-5, with D possibly TRBD2 on 5 matching bases. The V end lost 2 bases, the J end lost 5 bases, and 9 bases lay between the germline ends. Germline V gene sequence: CDR1 MNHEY, CDR2 SMNVEV (reference sequence). The CDR3 runs 13 residues. The DNA of the CDR3 is TGTGCCAGCAGTTTAGGAGGTTATGAGACCCAGTACTTC. Translated: CASSLGGYETQYF.

The V call is TRBV14, the J call TRBJ2-7; D gene ambiguous. This CDR3 spans 13 amino acids. Deletions cut 4 bases from V and 5 bases from J, with 12 bases between. The germline gives CDR1 SGHDN, CDR2 FVKESK. Written as DNA, the CDR3 is TGTGCCAGCAGCCGCGTCCTAGGGCACGAGCAGTACTTC. Its protein product is CASSRVLGHEQYF.

The chain is built from TRBV11-3 and TRBJ2-3; D is unresolved. V lost 4 bases and J 2 bases, leaving 13 bases between the germline ends. Germline-derived CDR1 and CDR2 are SGHNT and YENEEA. The CDR3 covers 15 residues. CDR3 in DNA: TGTGCCAGCAGCTCGTTCGACACGGACACAGATACGCAGTATTTT. Translating it yields CASSSFDTDTDTQYF. Supplemented by reference TRBV11-3 and TRBJ2-3, the full variable domain reads EAGVVQSPRYKIIEKKQPVAFWCNPISGHNTLYWYLQNLGQGPELLIRYENEEAVDDSQLPKDRFSAERLKGVDSTLKIQPAELGDSAVYLCASSSFDTDTDTQYFGPGTRLTVL.

The chain is built from TRBV9 and TRBJ2-7; no firm D call. CDR3 length equals 15 residues. Germline assignment: CDR1 SGDLS and CDR2 YYNGEE. Trimming pared 2 bases from V and 2 bases from J, leaving 14 bases between. The chain's CDR3 is CASSVRTEPTYEQYF. The CDR3 DNA sequence: TGTGCCAGCAGCGTGAGGACGGAACCTACCTACGAGCAGTACTTC. Based on the CDR3 plus reference TRBV9 and TRBJ2-7, the full variable domain is DSGVTQTPKHLITATGQRVTLRCSPRSGDLSVYWYQQSLDQGLQFLIQYYNGEERAKGNILERFSAQQFPDLHSELNLSSLELGDSALYFCASSVRTEPTYEQYFGPGTRLTVT.

The chain has TRBV27 and TRBJ2-7, with D hard to call. The CDR3 sequence is 13 residues long. The V end lost 0 bases, the J end lost 5 bases, and 8 bases lay between the germline ends. Germline V lookup: CDR1 MNHEY, CDR2 SMNVEV (reference sequence). The CDR3 nucleotides are TGTGCCAGCAGTTTATCGGCCCGCAACGAGCAGTACTTC. Translating gives CASSLSARNEQYF.

The chain couples TRBV7-9 to TRBJ2-7; D is possibly TRBD1 (5 bases). In germline, CDR1 is SEHNR, CDR2 FQNEAQ (reference sequence). The CDR3 runs 16 residues. Trimming stripped 5 bases from V and 0 bases from J, with 17 bases between. CDR3 DNA: TGTGCCAGCAGCCCACCCCAGGGTATCCACTCCTACGAGCAGTACTTC. Encoded protein: CASSPPQGIHSYEQYF.

This clone is a singleton in its sample. This chain uses TRBV9 with TRBJ2-7, with 11 nucleotides matching TRBD2. After removal of 3 bases from V and 5 bases from J, the junction contained 13 bases not matched to a gene. From germline, CDR1 is SGDLS and CDR2 YYNGEE. The CDR3 runs to 17 residues. The CDR3 here is CASSGELAGARLDEQYF. DNA of the CDR3: TGTGCCAGCAGCGGGGAACTAGCGGGAGCCCGACTGGACGAGCAGTACTTC.

This sequence joins TRBV4-2 and TRBJ2-2, with D possibly matching TRBD1 (6 bases). The germline gives CDR1 LGHNA, CDR2 YNFKEQ. This CDR3 comprises 16 residues. Trimming took 0 bases from V and 2 from J, leaving 10 bases between them. Written as DNA, the CDR3 is TGTGCCAGCAGCCAAGAAGGGACAACTAACACCGGGGAGCTGTTTTTT. Translation: CASSQEGTTNTGELFF.

The rearrangement links TRBV7-9 to TRBJ2-5; 7 bases line up with TRBD1. The V segment lost 2 bases and the J segment 5 bases; nucleotides outside the gene matches: 11. CDR1 and CDR2 (germline): SEHNR, FQNEAQ (reference sequence). The CDR3 is 16 amino acids. The CDR3 DNA reads as TGTGCCAGCAGCTTACTAAAGACAGGGATGTTCGAGACCCAGTACTTC. It translates to CASSLLKTGMFETQYF.

This chain uses TRBV6-5 with TRBJ2-2; D is ambiguous. Germline loops: CDR1 MNHEY, CDR2 SVGAGI. Trimming shortened V by 4 bases and J by 7 bases, and 7 bases separated the two germline ends. The CDR3 runs to 12 residues. CDR3 DNA: TGTGCCAGCAGTTCCCTTGGCGGGGAGCTGTTTTTT. It codes for CASSSLGGELFF.

The chain employs TRBV6-6 and TRBJ2-1, with D hard to call. Between the trimmed V and J ends, which lost 9 bases and 0 bases, there was a span of 12 bases. The length of the CDR3 is 14 residues. Germline loops: CDR1 MNHNY, CDR2 SVGAGI (reference sequence). The CDR3 nucleotides are TGTGCCAGTTCTCCCGGAACCTCCTACAATGAGCAGTTCTTC. Its protein is CASSPGTSYNEQFF.

The chain uses TRBV28 and TRBJ2-1, with D possibly matching TRBD2 (5 bases). The germline V gene has CDR1 MDHEN and CDR2 SYDVKM. The CDR3 sequence is 12 residues long. Trimming removed 7 bases at V and 6 bases at J, with 10 bases between. Here the CDR3 reads CASTRGFNEQFF. The CDR3 DNA follows: TGTGCCAGCACCCGGGGTTTCAATGAGCAGTTCTTC.

The rearrangement joins TRBV28 to TRBJ2-7; D uncertain. V was clipped by 3 bases and J by 0 bases, with 12 bases between them. This CDR3 spans 15 amino acids. CDR1 MDHEN and CDR2 SYDVKM come from the germline V gene. CDR3 loop: CASSFIPISSYEQYF. The CDR3 DNA reads TGTGCCAGCAGTTTTATTCCCATCAGCTCCTACGAGCAGTACTTC.

J is TRBJ1-2 and V is TRBV15, with D maybe TRBD1 (5 bases). V lost 3 bases, J lost 2 bases, and 13 bases lay in between. This CDR3 is 15 amino acids long. In germline, CDR1 is LNHNV, CDR2 YYDKDF (reference sequence). CDR3 bases: TGTGCCACCAGCAGTGCAGGGCTAGGCAACTATGGCTACACCTTC. It specifies CATSSAGLGNYGYTF.

The sample holds a few counts of this clone. The chain couples TRBV6-5 to TRBJ2-2; possible D gene TRBD2, 6 bases. V was shortened by 2 bases and J by 5 bases, with 12 bases between the two germline ends. This CDR3 spans 15 amino acids. Germline-derived CDR1 and CDR2 are MNHEY and SVGAGI. The CDR3 spells CASSYQWGETGELFF. In DNA, the CDR3 is TGTGCCAGCAGTTACCAATGGGGGGAGACCGGGGAGCTGTTTTTT.

The V and J genes are TRBV5-4 and TRBJ2-5; 7 bases agree with TRBD1. The J call is uncertain, as TRBJ2-7 better fits the DNA end. The CDR3 runs to 15 residues. Looked up from germline, CDR1 is SGHNT and CDR2 is YYREEE (reference sequence). The CDR3 DNA reads as TGTGCCAGCAGCCCCACGTTGGGACAGATAGACGAGCAGTACTTC. It specifies CASSPTLGQIDEQYF.

This clone is a singleton in its sample. The chain links TRBV27 to TRBJ2-3, with 9 bases matching TRBD2. V shed 2 bases and J 3 bases; nucleotides not matched to a gene: 3. This CDR3 spans 15 amino acids. CDR1 is MNHEY, CDR2 SMNVEV, per germline (reference sequence). CDR3 DNA sequence: TGTGCCAGCAGTTTAGACAGCGGGGGGACAGATACGCAGTATTTT. This sequence encodes CASSLDSGGTDTQYF.

This clone was seen a single time. The chain employs TRBV10-3 and TRBJ2-6, with 7 bases lining up with TRBD1. Trimming took 7 bases from V and 0 from J; bases not matched to a gene: 9. The CDR3 is 17 amino acids. Germline CDR1 ENHRY, CDR2 SYGVKD. The CDR3 spells CAITDRAKSSGANVLTF. Here the CDR3 DNA reads TGTGCCATCACCGACAGGGCGAAGAGCTCTGGGGCCAACGTCCTGACTTTC.

This clone was observed a single time. The V gene is TRBV4-3, the J gene TRBJ2-7; TRBD1 agrees at 7 bases. CDR1 and CDR2 (germline): LGHNA, YSLEER. With 4 bases clipped from V and 3 bases from J, the junction kept 12 bases outside the gene matches. The CDR3 is made up of 16 amino acids. CDR3 DNA sequence: TGCGCCAGCAGCCCCAGTAGTTCAGGGGGAATCTACGAGCAGTACTTC. Its protein product is CASSPSSSGGIYEQYF.

The rearrangement links TRBV28 to TRBJ2-3; no reliable D call. V lost 6 bases and J lost 2, with 9 bases in between. Germline lookup yields CDR1 MDHEN and CDR2 SYDVKM. The CDR3 contains 13 residues. CDR3: CASRDEYTDTQYF. The CDR3 DNA sequence: TGTGCCAGCAGGGACGAGTACACAGATACGCAGTATTTT.

The chain links TRBV4-1 to TRBJ2-7; TRBD1 agrees at 7 bases. This CDR3 is built from 14 residues. Germline V CDR1 and CDR2: MGHRA, YSYEKL. The junction had 6 bases not matched to a gene; V was cut back by 3 bases and J by 4 bases. CDR3 region: CASSQGQNTYEQYF. Here the CDR3 DNA reads TGCGCCAGCAGCCAGGGACAGAATACGTACGAGCAGTACTTC.